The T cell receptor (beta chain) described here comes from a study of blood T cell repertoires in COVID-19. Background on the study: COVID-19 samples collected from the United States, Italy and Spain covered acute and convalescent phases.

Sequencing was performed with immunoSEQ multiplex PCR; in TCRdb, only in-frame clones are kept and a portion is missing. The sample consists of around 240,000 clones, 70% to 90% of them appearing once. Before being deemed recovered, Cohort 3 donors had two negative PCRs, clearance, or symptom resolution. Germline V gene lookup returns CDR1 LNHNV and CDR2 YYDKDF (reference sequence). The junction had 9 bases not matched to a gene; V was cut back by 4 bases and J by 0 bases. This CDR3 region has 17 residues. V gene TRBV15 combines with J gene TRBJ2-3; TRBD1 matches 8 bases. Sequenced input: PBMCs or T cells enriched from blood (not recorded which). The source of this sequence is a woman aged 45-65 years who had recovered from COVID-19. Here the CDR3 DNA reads TGTGCCACCAGCAAGAGATGGACAGGGCGAAGCACAGATACGCAGTATTTT. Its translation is CATSKRWTGRSTDTQYF.